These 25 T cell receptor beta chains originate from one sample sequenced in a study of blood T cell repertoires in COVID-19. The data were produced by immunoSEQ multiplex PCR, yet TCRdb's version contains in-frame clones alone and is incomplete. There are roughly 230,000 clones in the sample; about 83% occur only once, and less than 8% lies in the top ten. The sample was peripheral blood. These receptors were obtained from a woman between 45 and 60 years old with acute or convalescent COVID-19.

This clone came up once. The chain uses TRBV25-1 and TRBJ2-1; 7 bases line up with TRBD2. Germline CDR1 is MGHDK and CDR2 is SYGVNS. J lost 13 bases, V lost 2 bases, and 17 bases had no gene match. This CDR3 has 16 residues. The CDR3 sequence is CASSEPGGAGDKGQFF. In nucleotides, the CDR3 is TGTGCCAGCAGTGAACCCGGTGGGGCGGGAGATAAGGGCCAGTTCTTC.

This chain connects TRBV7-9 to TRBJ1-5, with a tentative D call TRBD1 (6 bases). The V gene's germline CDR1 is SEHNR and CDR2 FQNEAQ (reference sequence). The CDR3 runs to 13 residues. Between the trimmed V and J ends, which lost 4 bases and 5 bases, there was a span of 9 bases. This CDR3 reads CASSSDRYQPQHF. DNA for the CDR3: TGTGCCAGCAGCTCGGACAGATATCAGCCCCAGCATTTT. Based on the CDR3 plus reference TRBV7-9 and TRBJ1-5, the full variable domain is DTGVSQNPRHKITKRGQNVTFRCDPISEHNRLYWYRQTLGQGPEFLTYFQNEAQLEKSRLLSDRFSAERPKGSFSTLEIQRTEQGDSAMYLCASSSDRYQPQHFGDGTRLSIL.

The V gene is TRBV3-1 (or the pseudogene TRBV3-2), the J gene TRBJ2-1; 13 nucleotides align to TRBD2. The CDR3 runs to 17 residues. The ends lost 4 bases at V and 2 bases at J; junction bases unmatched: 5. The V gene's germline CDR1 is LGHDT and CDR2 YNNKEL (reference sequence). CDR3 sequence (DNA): TGTGCCAGCAGCCGACTCGGGACTAGCGGGACCTACAATGAGCAGTTCTTC. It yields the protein CASSRLGTSGTYNEQFF.

The CDR3 DNA follows: TGTGCCAGCAGCTTACTGACAGGGTCCAACACTGAAGCTTTCTTT. Its protein product is CASSLLTGSNTEAFF. This sequence joins TRBV11-2 and TRBJ1-1; 7 bases are a match to TRBD1. The CDR3 runs to 15 residues. V trimming: 2 bases; J trimming: 2 bases; junction bases outside the gene matches: 5. Germline assignment: CDR1 SGHAT and CDR2 FQNNGV.

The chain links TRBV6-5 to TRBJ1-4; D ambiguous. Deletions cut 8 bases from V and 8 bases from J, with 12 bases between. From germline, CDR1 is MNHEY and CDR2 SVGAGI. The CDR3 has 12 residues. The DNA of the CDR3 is TGTGCCAGCCGGCGGCGAGGAGAAAAACTGTTTTTT. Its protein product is CASRRRGEKLFF.

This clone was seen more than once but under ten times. The CDR3 nucleotides read TGTGCCAGCAATCAGCGCCGGGGACACGGCTCCAATTCACCCCTCCACTTT. Its translation is CASNQRRGHGSNSPLHF. The gene calls are TRBV28 and TRBJ1-6; perhaps TRBD1 as D (6 bases). The CDR3 runs to 17 residues. With 7 bases removed from V and 7 bases from J, the gap between germline ends came to 23 bases. The V gene's germline CDR1 is MDHEN and CDR2 SYDVKM.

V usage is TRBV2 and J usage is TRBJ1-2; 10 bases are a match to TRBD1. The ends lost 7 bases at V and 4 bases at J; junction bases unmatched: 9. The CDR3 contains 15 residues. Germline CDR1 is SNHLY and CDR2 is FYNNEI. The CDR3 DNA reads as TGTGCCAGCACCCCGGGACAGGGGTACGCCTATGGCTACACCTTC. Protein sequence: CASTPGQGYAYGYTF.

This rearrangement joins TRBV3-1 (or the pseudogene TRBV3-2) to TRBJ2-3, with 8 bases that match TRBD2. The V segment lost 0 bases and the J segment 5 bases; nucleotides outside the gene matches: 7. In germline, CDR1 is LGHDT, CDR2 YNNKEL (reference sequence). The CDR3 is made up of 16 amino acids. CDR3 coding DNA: TGTGCCAGCAGCCAAGAAGGAGCGGGAGTGGGAGATACGCAGTATTTT. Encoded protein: CASSQEGAGVGDTQYF.

The CDR3 coding sequence is TGCAGTGCTAGTATCGCGGGAGACGATGAGCAGTTCTTC. Translated: CSASIAGDDEQFF. The chain has TRBV20-1 and TRBJ2-1; TRBD2 matches at 7 bases. The V gene end was trimmed by 3 bases and the J gene end by 8 bases; junction bases not matched to a gene: 7. In germline, CDR1 is DFQATT, CDR2 SNEGSKA (reference sequence). This CDR3 comprises 13 residues.

The CDR3 spells CASSFQGYNEQFF. In DNA, the CDR3 is TGTGCCAGCAGTTTCCAGGGGTACAATGAGCAGTTCTTC. This rearrangement joins TRBV12-3 or TRBV12-4 to TRBJ2-1, with D perhaps TRBD1 (6 bases). Trimming shortened V by 3 bases and J by 4 bases, and 7 bases separated the two germline ends. The length of the CDR3 is 13 residues.

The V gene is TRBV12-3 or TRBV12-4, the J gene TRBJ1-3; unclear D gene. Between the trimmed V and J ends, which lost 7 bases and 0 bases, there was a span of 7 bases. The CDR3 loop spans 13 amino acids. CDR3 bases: TGTGCCAGCATGAGGAGCTCTGGAAACACCATATATTTT. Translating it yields CASMRSSGNTIYF.

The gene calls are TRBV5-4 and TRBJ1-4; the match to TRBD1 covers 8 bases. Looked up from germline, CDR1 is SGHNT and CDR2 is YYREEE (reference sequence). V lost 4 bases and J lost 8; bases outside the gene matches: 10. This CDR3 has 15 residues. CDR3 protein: CASSMTQGAGEKLFF. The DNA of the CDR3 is TGTGCCAGCAGCATGACCCAGGGGGCGGGGGAAAAACTGTTTTTT.

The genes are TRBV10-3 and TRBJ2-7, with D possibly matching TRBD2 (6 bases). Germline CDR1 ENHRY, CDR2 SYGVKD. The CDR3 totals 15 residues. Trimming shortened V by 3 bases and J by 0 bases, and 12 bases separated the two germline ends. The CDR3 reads CAISDLHGSSYEQYF. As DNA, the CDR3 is TGTGCCATCAGTGACCTCCACGGGAGCTCCTACGAGCAGTACTTC.

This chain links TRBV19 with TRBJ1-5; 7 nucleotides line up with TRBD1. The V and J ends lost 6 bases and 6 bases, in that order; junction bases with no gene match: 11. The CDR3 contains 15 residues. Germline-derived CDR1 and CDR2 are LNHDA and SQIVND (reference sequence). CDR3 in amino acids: CASSRERDRVQPQHF. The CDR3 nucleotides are TGTGCCAGTAGCCGTGAGCGTGACAGGGTTCAGCCCCAGCATTTT.

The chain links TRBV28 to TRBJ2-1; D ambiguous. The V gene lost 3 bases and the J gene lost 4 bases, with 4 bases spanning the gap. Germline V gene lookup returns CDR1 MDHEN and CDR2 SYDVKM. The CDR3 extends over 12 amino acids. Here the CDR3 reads CASSFPYNEQFF. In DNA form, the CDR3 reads TGTGCCAGCAGTTTCCCATACAATGAGCAGTTCTTC.

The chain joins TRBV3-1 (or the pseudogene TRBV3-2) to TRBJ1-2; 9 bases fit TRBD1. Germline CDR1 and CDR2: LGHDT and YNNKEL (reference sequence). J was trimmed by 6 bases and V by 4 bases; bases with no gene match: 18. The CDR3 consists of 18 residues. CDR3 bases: TGTGCCAGCAGCCGATTATTTCCGGGACAGGGAGGATGGGATGGCTACACCTTC. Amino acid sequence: CASSRLFPGQGGWDGYTF.

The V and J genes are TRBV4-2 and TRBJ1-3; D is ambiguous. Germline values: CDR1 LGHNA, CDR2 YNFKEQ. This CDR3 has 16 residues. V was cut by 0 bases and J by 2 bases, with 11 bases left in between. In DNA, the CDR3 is TGTGCCAGCAGCCAAGATCGAGGGTCTGCTGGAAACACCATATATTTT. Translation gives CASSQDRGSAGNTIYF.

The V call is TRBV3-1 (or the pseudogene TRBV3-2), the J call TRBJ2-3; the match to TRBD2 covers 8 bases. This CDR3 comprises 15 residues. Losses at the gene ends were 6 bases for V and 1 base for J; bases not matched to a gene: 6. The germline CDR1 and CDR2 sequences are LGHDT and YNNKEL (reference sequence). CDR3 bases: TGTGCCAGCAGACCAGCGGGAGATGGCACAGATACGCAGTATTTT. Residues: CASRPAGDGTDTQYF.

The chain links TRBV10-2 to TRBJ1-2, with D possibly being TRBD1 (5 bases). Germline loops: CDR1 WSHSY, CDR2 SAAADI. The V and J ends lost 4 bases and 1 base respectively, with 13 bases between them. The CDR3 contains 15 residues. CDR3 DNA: TGCGCCAGCAGTGCTTTTGAGGGACTTAACTATGGCTACACCTTC. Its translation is CASSAFEGLNYGYTF.

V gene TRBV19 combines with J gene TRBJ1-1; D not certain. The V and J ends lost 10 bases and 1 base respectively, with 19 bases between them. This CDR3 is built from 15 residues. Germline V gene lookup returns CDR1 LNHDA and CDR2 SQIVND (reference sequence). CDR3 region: CATQRGGVRNTEAFF. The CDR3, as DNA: TGTGCCACCCAACGGGGAGGTGTCAGGAACACTGAAGCTTTCTTT.

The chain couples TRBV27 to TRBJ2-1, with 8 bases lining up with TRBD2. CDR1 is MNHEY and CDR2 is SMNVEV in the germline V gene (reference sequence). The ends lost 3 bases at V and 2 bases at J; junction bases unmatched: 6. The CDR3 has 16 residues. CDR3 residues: CASSFYSGVAYNEQFF. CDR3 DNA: TGTGCCAGCAGTTTCTATAGCGGGGTAGCCTACAATGAGCAGTTCTTC.

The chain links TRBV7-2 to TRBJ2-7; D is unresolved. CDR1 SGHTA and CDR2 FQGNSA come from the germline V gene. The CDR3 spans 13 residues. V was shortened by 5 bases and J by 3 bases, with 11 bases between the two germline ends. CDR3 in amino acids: CASSAEPSYEQYF. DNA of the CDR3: TGTGCCAGCAGCGCGGAGCCCAGCTACGAGCAGTACTTC.

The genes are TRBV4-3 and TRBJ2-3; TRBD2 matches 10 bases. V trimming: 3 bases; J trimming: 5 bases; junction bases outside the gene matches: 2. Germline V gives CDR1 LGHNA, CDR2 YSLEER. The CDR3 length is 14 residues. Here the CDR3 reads CASSHRTSGDTQYF. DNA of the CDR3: TGCGCCAGCAGCCACCGGACTAGCGGAGATACGCAGTATTTT.

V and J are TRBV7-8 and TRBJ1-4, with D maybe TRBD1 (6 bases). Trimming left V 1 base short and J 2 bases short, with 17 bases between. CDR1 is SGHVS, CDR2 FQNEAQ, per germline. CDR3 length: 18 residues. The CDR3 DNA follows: TGTGCCAGCAGCTTAGGTCAAGTTTTAGGGGGTACTAATGAAAAACTGTTTTTT. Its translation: CASSLGQVLGGTNEKLFF.

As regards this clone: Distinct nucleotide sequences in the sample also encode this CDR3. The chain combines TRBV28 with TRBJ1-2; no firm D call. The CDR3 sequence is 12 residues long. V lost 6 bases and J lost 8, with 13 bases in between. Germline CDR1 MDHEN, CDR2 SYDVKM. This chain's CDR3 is CASSLGGNGYTF. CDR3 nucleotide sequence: TGTGCCAGCAGCCTAGGAGGGAACGGCTACACCTTC.